This T cell receptor beta chain is from a study of T cells in Graves' hyperthyroidism and ophthalmopathy. The study's findings and limits: Blood shared most expanded thyroid clonotypes above 0.001.

The table lists this clonotype with a few counts. No antigen is known for it. Trimming left V 2 bases short and J 4 bases short, with 22 bases between. CDR3 length: 18 amino acids. Germline values: CDR1 SGHTA, CDR2 FQGTGA. Orbital computed tomography and thyroid ultrasound, together with serum TRAb and thyroxine and clinical symptoms, were used for diagnoses. Researchers took RNA transcripts and amplified the TCR beta CDR3 regions from them. HTBI primers were used for first-round RT-PCR of the TCR CDR3. TCRdb called the multiplex PCR reads again in MiXCR, with one record for every CDR3 protein. Altogether about 560,000 distinct CDR3 sequences are present, 14% being singletons, with the ten largest covering roughly 14%.

What was sequenced was blood. The clonotype was recovered from a woman aged 40-49 years with Graves' hyperthyroidism. The V call is TRBV7-3, the J call TRBJ2-3, with D perhaps matching TRBD1 or TRBD2 (5 bases each). CDR3 sequence reads: CASSLAPSIAGAADTQYF. CDR3 bases: TGTGCCAGCAGCTTAGCCCCCTCTATCGCCGGGGCCGCAGATACGCAGTATTTT.